This T cell receptor beta chain is drawn from a study of cytomegalovirus exposure and HLA in healthy donors. The germline CDR1 and CDR2 sequences are SQVTM and ANQGSEA. V shed 1 base, J shed 4 bases, and the junction held 8 bases outside the gene matches. The length of the CDR3 is 15 residues. The PCR employed 60 Vbeta primers together with 13 Jbeta primers. The data were produced by immunoSEQ multiplex PCR, yet TCRdb's version contains in-frame clones alone and is incomplete. The sample has about 150,000 clones, about 80% seen once. The source material was PBMCs. The chain joins TRBV29-1 to TRBJ1-2, with 8 positions matching TRBD1. The clonotype originates from a woman aged 25 to 39 in good health and CMV-seronegative. The CDR3 loop reads CSVEGTGTGFYGYTF. Here the CDR3 DNA reads TGCAGCGTTGAAGGAACCGGGACAGGATTCTATGGCTACACCTTC.